Each of the 8 T cell receptor beta chains below was sequenced from the same sample in a study of T cell responses to AZD1222 COVID-19 vaccine. Only in-frame clones appear in the TCRdb table, and some are missing; sequencing was by immunoSEQ multiplex PCR. The sample includes some 200,000 clones, around 90% seen only once; the top ten take more than 25%. Sequenced material: peripheral blood, taken 28 days after the second AZD1222 dose. All receptors derive from an adult who received the AZD1222 COVID-19 vaccine.

This clone occurred a few times. V usage is TRBV28 and J usage is TRBJ2-7, with TRBD1 matching 7 bases. The CDR3 length is 14 residues. V gave up 6 bases and J gave up 6 bases; unmatched junction bases: 11. Germline V gene data show CDR1 as MDHEN and CDR2 as SYDVKM. The chain's CDR3 is CASRQQGSLSEQYF. The CDR3 bases are TGTGCCAGCAGGCAACAGGGGTCCCTTTCCGAGCAGTACTTC.

J is TRBJ1-2 and V is TRBV27; D is undetermined. V was trimmed by 5 bases and J by 4 bases, leaving 14 bases between them. This CDR3 contains 14 residues. Germline V gene sequence: CDR1 MNHEY, CDR2 SMNVEV (reference sequence). The CDR3 sequence is CASSPGMGSYGYTF. The CDR3 DNA follows: TGTGCCAGCAGTCCCGGGATGGGGAGCTATGGCTACACCTTC.

V is TRBV7-2 and J is TRBJ2-7, with 7 positions matching TRBD2. CDR1 and CDR2 from the germline V gene are SGHTA and FQGNSA. This CDR3 has 17 residues. Trimming removed 1 base from V and 7 bases from J; junction bases left unmatched: 16. CDR3 coding DNA: TGTGCCAGCAGCTTAGGGCGCGGGACTATAGGTGGGGGGGAGCAGTACTTC. It codes for CASSLGRGTIGGGEQYF.

This clone occurred a few times. The chain has TRBV6-5 and TRBJ2-7; 10 bases are a match to TRBD1. Germline V CDR1 and CDR2: MNHEY, SVGAGI. V lost 6 bases to trimming and J lost 5 bases; unmatched junction nucleotides: 7. The CDR3 contains 14 residues. The CDR3, as DNA: TGTGCCAGCAGAACAGACAGGGGGCTACACGAGCAGTACTTC. This codes for CASRTDRGLHEQYF.

The V gene is TRBV27, the J gene TRBJ1-2; D is undetermined. V was pared by 5 bases and J by 4 bases, with 14 bases between. CDR3 length equals 14 residues. CDR1 and CDR2 from the germline V gene are MNHEY and SMNVEV (reference sequence). This CDR3 is CASSRAFSGYGYTF. DNA for the CDR3: TGTGCCAGCAGTCGGGCTTTTAGCGGCTATGGCTACACCTTC.

V is TRBV4-1 and J is TRBJ1-6; maybe TRBD1 (5 bases). This CDR3 is 16 amino acids long. V lost 2 bases, J lost 5 bases, and 13 bases lay in between. Germline CDR1 and CDR2: MGHRA and YSYEKL. CDR3 bases: TGCGCCAGCAGCCAATATCAGTTGACAGATAATTCACCCCTCCACTTT. It is translated as CASSQYQLTDNSPLHF.

This clone was picked up a small number of times. This chain links TRBV19 with TRBJ1-5, with D possibly TRBD1 on 6 matching bases. Germline V gene data show CDR1 as LNHDA and CDR2 as SQIVND (reference sequence). The CDR3 runs 15 residues. V was trimmed by 6 bases and J by 1 base, leaving 13 bases between them. CDR3 sequence (DNA): TGTGCCAGTAGCCAAAATACAGGGAGCAATCAGCCCCAGCATTTT. Encoded protein: CASSQNTGSNQPQHF. Drawing the rest from reference TRBV19 and TRBJ1-5, the complete variable domain is DGGITQSPKYLFRKEGQNVTLSCEQNLNHDAMYWYRQDPGQGLRLIYYSQIVNDFQKGDIAEGYSVSREKKESFPLTVTSAQKNPTAFYLCASSQNTGSNQPQHFGDGTRLSIL.

This rearrangement joins TRBV4-3 to TRBJ2-1; 9 bases match TRBD2. The V segment lost 0 bases and the J segment 0 bases; nucleotides outside the gene matches: 12. CDR1 and CDR2 (germline): LGHNA, YSLEER. This CDR3 comprises 20 residues. CDR3 sequence (DNA): TGCGCCAGCAGCCAAGAACCCCCGGGCGGGAGGGCGAGCTCCTACAATGAGCAGTTCTTC. Protein sequence: CASSQEPPGGRASSYNEQFF.